Each of the 4 T cell receptor beta chains below was sequenced from the same sample in a study of T-cell memory formation after mild COVID-19. TCRdb re-analysed the 5' RACE reads in MiXCR, keeping a single row per CDR3 protein. The table records 350,000 to 450,000 distinct CDR3 sequences, 20% to 25% of them present only once. Sequencing was done on a sample of PBMCs or a T cell subset sorted from them (not recorded which). The receptors originated from an adult woman who had mild COVID-19 (a few samples of this study predate the infection). Cell type and time point are not known.

Here the CDR3 reads CAWRQPSGRKDEQFF. The DNA of the CDR3 is TGTGCCTGGAGACAGCCTAGCGGGAGAAAAGATGAGCAGTTCTTC. The V gene is TRBV30, the J gene TRBJ2-1; 10 bases are shared with TRBD2. V lost 3 bases and J lost 8; bases outside the gene matches: 10. Germline loops: CDR1 GTSNPN, CDR2 SVGIG (reference sequence). The CDR3 length is 15 residues.

In this sample, this clonotype turned up a few times. The gene calls are TRBV5-5 and TRBJ2-7; TRBD1 matches 10 bases. The germline V gene encodes CDR1 SGHKS and CDR2 YYEKEE (reference sequence). This CDR3 contains 15 residues. V was clipped by 4 bases and J by 5 bases; unmatched bases: 9. The CDR3 coding sequence is TGTGCCAGCAGCCTACTGACAGGGGGCCAGGACGAGCAGTACTTC. Translated: CASSLLTGGQDEQYF. Based on the CDR3 plus reference TRBV5-5 and TRBJ2-7, the full variable domain is DAGVTQSPTHLIKTRGQQVTLRCSPISGHKSVSWYQQVLGQGPQFIFQYYEKEERGRGNFPDRFSARQFPNYSSELNVNALLLGDSALYLCASSLLTGGQDEQYFGPGTRLTVT.

V gene TRBV4-2 combines with J gene TRBJ1-1, with D perhaps matching TRBD1 (6 bases). The germline V gene encodes CDR1 LGHNA and CDR2 YNFKEQ. The CDR3 loop spans 13 amino acids. The V and J ends lost 8 bases and 4 bases respectively, with 14 bases between them. CDR3 sequence (DNA): TGTGCCAGCGGCAACAGGGAGAGCACTGAAGCTTTCTTT. Translation gives CASGNRESTEAFF.

This clonotype came up a few times. The rearrangement links TRBV15 to TRBJ2-3; no reliable D call. V lost 5 bases and J 0 bases, leaving 9 bases between the germline ends. The CDR3 covers 14 residues. Germline V gene data show CDR1 as LNHNV and CDR2 as YYDKDF (reference sequence). The CDR3 nucleotides are TGTGCCACCAGCCCTGGGATCAGCACAGATACGCAGTATTTT. This gives the protein CATSPGISTDTQYF.